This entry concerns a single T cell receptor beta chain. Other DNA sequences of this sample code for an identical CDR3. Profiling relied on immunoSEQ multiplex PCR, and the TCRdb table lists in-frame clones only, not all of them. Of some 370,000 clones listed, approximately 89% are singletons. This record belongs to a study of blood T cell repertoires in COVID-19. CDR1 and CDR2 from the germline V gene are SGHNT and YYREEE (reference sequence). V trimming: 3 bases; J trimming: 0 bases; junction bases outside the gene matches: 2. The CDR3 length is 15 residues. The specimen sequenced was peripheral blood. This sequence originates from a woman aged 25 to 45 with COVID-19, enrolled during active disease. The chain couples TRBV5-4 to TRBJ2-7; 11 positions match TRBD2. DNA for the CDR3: TGTGCCAGCAGCTCCGGGACTAGCGGCTCCTACGAGCAGTACTTC. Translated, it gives CASSSGTSGSYEQYF.